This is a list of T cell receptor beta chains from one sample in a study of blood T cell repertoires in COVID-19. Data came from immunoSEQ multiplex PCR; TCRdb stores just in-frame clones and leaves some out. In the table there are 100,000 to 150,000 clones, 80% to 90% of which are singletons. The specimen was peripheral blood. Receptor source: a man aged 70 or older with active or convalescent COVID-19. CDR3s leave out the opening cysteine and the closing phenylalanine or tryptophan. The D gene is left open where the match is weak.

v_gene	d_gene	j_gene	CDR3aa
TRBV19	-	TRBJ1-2	ASSMVHQELYGYT
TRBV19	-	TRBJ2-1	ASSIEEGARGYEQF
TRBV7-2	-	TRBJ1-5	ASSPHNQPQH
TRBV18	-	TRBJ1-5	ASSLDGGSNQPQH
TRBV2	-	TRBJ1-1	ASSDRWTDLNTEAF
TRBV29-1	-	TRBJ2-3	SVEVPPTSTDTQY
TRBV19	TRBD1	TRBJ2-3	ASKPGTGMADAQY
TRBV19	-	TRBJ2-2	ASSIRTLANTGELF
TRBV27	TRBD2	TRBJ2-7	ASSFELAASYEQY
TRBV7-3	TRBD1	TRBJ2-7	ASSRPGQGNEQY
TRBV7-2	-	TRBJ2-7	ASSSQGYEQY
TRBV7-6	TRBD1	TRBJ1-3	ASSFSAGTDGNTIY
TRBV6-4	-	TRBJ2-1	ASSDSGRSSYNEQF
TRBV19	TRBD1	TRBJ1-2	ASSTLPGQGSDYGYT
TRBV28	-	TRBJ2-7	ASSPIYGGLSYEQY
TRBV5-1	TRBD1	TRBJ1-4	ASSLDGTGVEKLF